This T cell receptor (beta chain) appears in the sequencing data of a study of CD8 T cells in Susac syndrome. CDR1 and CDR2 (germline): SGHAT, FQNNGV. The CDR3 sequence is 15 residues long. Trimming took 5 bases from V and 7 from J; bases not matched to a gene: 3. Reverse transcription used about 0.45 to 1 ug RNA and random hexamers. From the immunoSEQ multiplex PCR reads, TCRdb called clonotypes with MiXCR, one entry per CDR3 protein. The data contain tens of thousands of distinct CDR3 sequences, just under 95% of them singletons. Sequencing was done on a sample of CD8+ T cells from PBMCs. The J gene is TRBJ2-1, the V gene TRBV11-2; 15 bases are shared with TRBD2. The clonotype was recovered from a human donor in good health. CDR3 region: CASSRGTSGRNEQFF. CDR3 bases: TGTGCCAGCAGCCGGGGGACTAGCGGGAGGAATGAGCAGTTCTTC.